Below are 26 T cell receptor beta chains sequenced from a single sample in a study of cytomegalovirus exposure and HLA in healthy donors. The PCR had 60 Vbeta and 13 Jbeta primers. Clones were sequenced by immunoSEQ multiplex PCR, and TCRdb holds only the in-frame ones, with some missing. Its listing shows about 120,000 clones. Sequences were obtained from PBMCs. Every receptor here comes from a man aged 25-45 years in good health and CMV-seronegative.

This rearrangement joins TRBV27 to TRBJ2-1; 11 bases line up with TRBD2. This CDR3 is built from 15 residues. After removal of 4 bases from V and 14 bases from J, the junction contained 13 bases not matched to a gene. CDR1 MNHEY and CDR2 SMNVEV come from the germline V gene (reference sequence). Here the CDR3 DNA reads TGTGCCAGCAGTTATTTTAGCGGGGGGGCCATTGGCAAGTTCTTC. It codes for CASSYFSGGAIGKFF.

The chain links TRBV10-3 to TRBJ2-2, with 10 bases aligning to TRBD2. Germline CDR1 and CDR2: ENHRY and SYGVKD. With V trimmed by 7 bases and J by 6 bases, 2 bases remained unmatched. There are 13 residues in the CDR3. The CDR3, as DNA: TGTGCCATCAATAGCGGGGGGCCCGGGGAGCTGTTTTTT. Amino acid sequence: CAINSGGPGELFF.

The rearrangement links TRBV4-3 to TRBJ1-5, with D unclear. V was shortened by 2 bases and J by 2 bases, with 10 bases between the two germline ends. This CDR3 has 15 residues. Per the germline V gene, CDR1 is LGHNA and CDR2 is YSLEER. The CDR3: CASSQSREGNQPQHF. The CDR3 coding sequence is TGCGCCAGCAGCCAAAGTCGGGAGGGCAATCAGCCCCAGCATTTT.

The V call is TRBV30, the J call TRBJ1-4; D perhaps matches TRBD1 (6 bases). V dropped 7 bases and J dropped 8 bases, with 20 bases sitting between them. The germline V gene encodes CDR1 GTSNPN and CDR2 SVGIG (reference sequence). This CDR3 has 14 amino acids. The DNA of the CDR3 is TGTGCCTCCTCCCCGACAGGAAAAGCGGAAAAACTGTTTTTT. Amino acid sequence: CASSPTGKAEKLFF.

The chain combines TRBV6-6 with TRBJ2-7, with D possibly TRBD1 on 5 matching bases. The CDR3 contains 11 residues. V lost 4 bases to trimming and J lost 6 bases, with 7 bases between them. Germline CDR1 reads MNHNY; CDR2 reads SVGAGI (reference sequence). The CDR3 loop is CASSSRGEQYF. The DNA of the CDR3 is TGTGCCAGCAGTTCAAGGGGCGAGCAGTACTTC.

J is TRBJ2-2 and V is TRBV12-5, with TRBD2 as a possible D gene (5 bases). The CDR3 has 17 residues. V was shortened by 6 bases and J by 0 bases, with 17 bases between the two germline ends. Germline V gene sequence: CDR1 LGHNT, CDR2 FRNRAP. The CDR3 nucleotides read TGTGCTAGTGGGCTGGGAGCAACAACTTCGAACACCGGGGAGCTGTTTTTT. It is translated as CASGLGATTSNTGELFF. Looking up the rest from reference TRBV12-5 and TRBJ2-2 gives the full variable domain: DARVTQTPRHKVTEMGQEVTMRCQPILGHNTVFWYRQTMMQGLELLAYFRNRAPLDDSGMPKDRFSAEMPDATLATLKIQPSEPRDSAVYFCASGLGATTSNTGELFFGEGSRLTVL.

V gene TRBV28 combines with J gene TRBJ1-4, with D perhaps TRBD1 (5 bases). Germline CDR1 is MDHEN and CDR2 is SYDVKM. The CDR3 is made up of 15 amino acids. V lost 6 bases and J lost 2, with 13 bases in between. The CDR3 region has the DNA TGTGCCAGCAGCCGAGCAGGGAACACTAATGAAAAACTGTTTTTT. Its translation is CASSRAGNTNEKLFF.

The rearrangement joins TRBV7-8 to TRBJ2-1; TRBD2 matches 9 bases. The germline V gene encodes CDR1 SGHVS and CDR2 FQNEAQ. V lost 5 bases and J lost 8; bases outside the gene matches: 19. The CDR3 spans 18 residues. The DNA of the CDR3 is TGTGCCAGCAGCGTCCTTAATCAACGCCCAGCGGGGGGCTATGAGCAGTTCTTC. It is translated as CASSVLNQRPAGGYEQFF.

The gene calls are TRBV4-2 and TRBJ2-6; TRBD2 matches at 7 bases. Trimming removed 0 bases from V and 1 base from J; junction bases left unmatched: 6. Germline values: CDR1 LGHNA, CDR2 YNFKEQ. CDR3 size: 18 residues. The CDR3 here is CASSQEPLGGSGANVLTF. DNA of the CDR3: TGTGCCAGCAGCCAAGAACCCCTGGGGGGGTCTGGGGCCAACGTCCTGACTTTC.

The rearrangement joins TRBV5-6 to TRBJ2-7; maybe TRBD1 (6 bases). The V and J ends lost 0 bases and 4 bases respectively, with 11 bases between them. The germline V gene encodes CDR1 SGHDT and CDR2 YYEEEE. This CDR3 has 14 amino acids. This CDR3 reads CASSLDQGQYEQYF. CDR3 nucleotides: TGTGCCAGCAGCTTGGATCAGGGGCAGTACGAGCAGTACTTC.

The CDR3 is CASSPPGQGPHYGYTF. The CDR3 DNA reads TGTGCCAGCTCACCTCCTGGACAGGGTCCCCACTATGGCTACACCTTC. The chain combines TRBV18 with TRBJ1-2; TRBD1 agrees at 8 bases. The CDR3 loop spans 16 amino acids. Germline assignment: CDR1 KGHSH and CDR2 LQKENI. The V segment lost 3 bases and the J segment 3 bases; nucleotides outside the gene matches: 9.

The chain uses TRBV5-1 and TRBJ2-5; no clear D. This CDR3 is built from 13 residues. In germline, CDR1 is SGHRS, CDR2 YFSETQ. Trimming took off 2 bases at V and 2 bases at J, with 7 bases between the two ends. The CDR3 nucleotides are TGCGCCAGCAGCTTAGGCAGGCAAGAGACCCAGTACTTC. This sequence encodes CASSLGRQETQYF.

The chain employs TRBV7-9 and TRBJ2-1; D uncertain. Trimming removed 3 bases from V and 9 bases from J, with 12 bases in between. The CDR3 totals 13 residues. The V gene's germline CDR1 is SEHNR and CDR2 FQNEAQ (reference sequence). CDR3 in amino acids: CASSFLARGEQFF. In nucleotides, the CDR3 is TGTGCCAGCAGCTTTCTGGCACGTGGTGAGCAGTTCTTC.

The chain has TRBV29-1 and TRBJ2-7, with D possibly matching TRBD1 (7 bases). Germline assignment: CDR1 SQVTM and CDR2 ANQGSEA. This CDR3 has 14 residues. Trimming stripped 6 bases from V and 5 bases from J, with 20 bases between. Written as DNA, the CDR3 is TGCAGCGTCCAAGGCCGGAGGGGGCGCGACGAGCAGTACTTC. It specifies CSVQGRRGRDEQYF.

J is TRBJ2-7 and V is TRBV5-4; 9 positions agree with TRBD1. The CDR3 totals 14 residues. In germline, CDR1 is SGHNT, CDR2 YYREEE (reference sequence). V was clipped by 4 bases and J by 3 bases; unmatched bases: 5. CDR3 loop: CASSPDRGHYEQYF. For the CDR3, the DNA is TGTGCCAGCAGCCCGGACAGGGGCCACTACGAGCAGTACTTC.

The chain is built from TRBV5-5 and TRBJ1-1, with TRBD1 matching over 10 bases. With V trimmed by 1 base and J by 5 bases, 2 bases remained unmatched. The germline V gene encodes CDR1 SGHKS and CDR2 YYEKEE (reference sequence). The CDR3 runs 14 residues. This CDR3 reads CASSLWGQGTEAFF. CDR3 sequence (DNA): TGTGCCAGCAGCTTGTGGGGACAGGGGACTGAAGCTTTCTTT. Full variable domain (missing parts from reference TRBV5-5 and TRBJ1-1): DAGVTQSPTHLIKTRGQQVTLRCSPISGHKSVSWYQQVLGQGPQFIFQYYEKEERGRGNFPDRFSARQFPNYSSELNVNALLLGDSALYLCASSLWGQGTEAFFGQGTRLTVV.

V is TRBV6-1 and J is TRBJ1-3; no clear D. V lost 2 bases to trimming and J lost 0 bases, with 5 bases between them. Germline V lookup: CDR1 MNHNS, CDR2 SASEGT. CDR3 size: 14 residues. Written as DNA, the CDR3 is TGTGCCAGCAGTGAAATGAGCTCTGGAAACACCATATATTTT. Translated, it gives CASSEMSSGNTIYF.

Points on this clone: The germline gene is not matched at one end of the junction; a read error may be the cause. This chain joins TRBV6-6 and TRBJ2-1; TRBD1 agrees at 7 bases. The CDR3 consists of 13 residues. CDR1 and CDR2 (germline): MNHNY, SVGAGI (reference sequence). In DNA form, the CDR3 reads TGTGCCAGCACTTCAGCCCCGGTGGGACAGAGGATCTTC. Its protein is CASTSAPVGQRIF.

The V and J genes are TRBV28 and TRBJ2-5; D not resolved. The V end lost 2 bases, the J end lost 7 bases, and 11 bases lay between the germline ends. CDR1 is MDHEN, CDR2 SYDVKM, per germline. CDR3 length equals 13 residues. The CDR3 region has the DNA TGTGCCAGCAGTTTACCGGCCCCGGGGACCCAGTACTTC. Amino acid sequence: CASSLPAPGTQYF.

This clone registers medium-sized (0.01 to 0.1%) by frequency. J is TRBJ1-3 and V is TRBV2; 7 nucleotides align to TRBD1. CDR3 length: 14 amino acids. The V gene's germline CDR1 is SNHLY and CDR2 FYNNEI. The J segment lost 2 bases and the V segment lost 6 bases, leaving 4 bases of the junction unmatched. In DNA form, the CDR3 reads TGTGCCAGCAGGCCACAGGGGCCTGGAAACACCATATATTTT. Translated, it gives CASRPQGPGNTIYF.

The chain links TRBV6-1 to TRBJ1-6; 7 bases map to TRBD1. This CDR3 region has 15 residues. Germline V CDR1 and CDR2: MNHNS, SASEGT. After removal of 6 bases from V and 7 bases from J, the junction contained 9 bases not matched to a gene. For the CDR3, the DNA is TGTGCCAGCAGGGTCGGACAGGAGAGAAATTCACCCCTCCACTTT. It codes for CASRVGQERNSPLHF.

The CDR3 nucleotides read TGTGCCAGCTCACCGCCGACAGGGAGAGGCGAGCAGTACTTC. It translates to CASSPPTGRGEQYF. V and J are TRBV18 and TRBJ2-7, with TRBD1 matching 7 bases. Germline CDR1 is KGHSH and CDR2 is LQKENI. Trimming took 3 bases from V and 6 from J; bases not matched to a gene: 8. CDR3 size: 14 residues.

The chain has TRBV30 and TRBJ2-3; 12 positions match TRBD2. V trimming: 4 bases; J trimming: 2 bases; junction bases outside the gene matches: 10. The CDR3 has 17 residues. The germline gives CDR1 GTSNPN, CDR2 SVGIG (reference sequence). In DNA, the CDR3 is TGTGCCTGGATGGTCCTAGCGGGGGGGCAACTCACAGATACGCAGTATTTT. This gives the protein CAWMVLAGGQLTDTQYF. The full variable domain, with the rest looked up from reference TRBV30 and TRBJ2-3, is SQTIHQWPATLVQPVGSPLSLECTVEGTSNPNLYWYRQAAGRGLQLLFYSVGIGQISSEVPQNLSASRPQDRQFILSSKKLLLSDSGFYLCAWMVLAGGQLTDTQYFGPGTRLTVL.

The rearrangement uses TRBV7-6 and TRBJ2-1; 9 positions match TRBD2. Germline values: CDR1 SGHVS, CDR2 FNYEAQ. The V and J ends lost 3 bases and 7 bases, in that order; junction bases with no gene match: 4. The CDR3 extends over 14 amino acids. DNA of the CDR3: TGTGCCAGCAGCTTTGGCGGGGGGGGGAATGAGCAGTTCTTC. It is translated as CASSFGGGGNEQFF.

The CDR3 nucleotides are TGTGCCAGCAGCACGAACCGGGACACAGCTAACTATGGCTACACCTTC. It is translated as CASSTNRDTANYGYTF. The chain employs TRBV7-2 and TRBJ1-2; TRBD1 is a possible D gene (6 bases). The CDR3 loop spans 16 amino acids. The germline CDR1 and CDR2 sequences are SGHTA and FQGNSA. Between the trimmed V and J ends, which lost 5 bases and 0 bases, there was a span of 16 bases.

The V call is TRBV28, the J call TRBJ1-1, with 8 bases identical to TRBD1. This CDR3 region has 14 residues. V trimming: 8 bases; J trimming: 6 bases; junction bases outside the gene matches: 11. Germline-derived CDR1 and CDR2 are MDHEN and SYDVKM. The CDR3, as DNA: TGTGCCAGCGCACAATGGGACAGGTACTCTGAAGCTTTCTTT. It is translated as CASAQWDRYSEAFF.